This TCR beta chain came from a study of cytomegalovirus exposure and HLA in healthy donors. Primers included in the PCR were 60 Vbeta and 13 Jbeta primers. Measured with immunoSEQ multiplex PCR; TCRdb has only the in-frame clones, and not every one. The sample has around 89,000 clones; over 70% are singletons. Overall study results and limits: Only CMV serostatus was available as immune exposure information. Some public TCRs appeared in many individuals, while most sequences were rare.

In regard to this clone: Its antigen is as yet unknown.

Germline V gene data show CDR1 as MGHRA and CDR2 as YSYEKL. The CDR3 is 16 residues long. V was clipped by 0 bases and J by 6 bases, with 15 bases between them. The receptor's source is a man in his forties in good health and CMV-seronegative. Input material: PBMCs. The V and J genes are TRBV4-1 and TRBJ1-5; tentative D call: TRBD1 (6 bases). The CDR3 sequence: CASSQEHTGLSQPQHF. In DNA form, the CDR3 reads TGCGCCAGCAGCCAAGAGCATACAGGGTTGTCTCAGCCCCAGCATTTT.